This T cell receptor (beta chain) was captured by sequencing in a study of cytomegalovirus exposure and HLA in healthy donors. About the research overall: There were some 81 million unique TCRs (from HLA-typed donors) in an early data release.

Study-wide points: Sequencing likely produced, as an artifact, a cluster of highly shared sequence variants.

As to this clone: Its matching antigen is unknown.

It was with 60 Vbeta and 13 Jbeta primers that the PCR ran. Repertoires were generated with immunoSEQ multiplex PCR, while TCRdb's copy carries only in-frame clones and drops some. The sample yields around 90,000 clones, 86% seen once. Germline trimming cut 4 bases from V and 13 bases from J; bases unmatched to any gene: 17. The CDR3 length is 14 residues. Germline lookup yields CDR1 SGHNT and CDR2 YYREEE (reference sequence). Sequenced material: PBMCs. The chain links TRBV5-4 to TRBJ2-7, with 7 bases aligning to TRBD2. This clonotype originated in a young man in good health and CMV-seropositive. The CDR3 sequence is CASSPNGGLAVNYF. In nucleotides, the CDR3 is TGTGCCAGCAGCCCAAACGGTGGGCTAGCGGTTAACTACTTC.